This entry lists 22 T cell receptor beta chains sequenced from one sample in a study of T cell responses to AZD1222 COVID-19 vaccine. The table came from immunoSEQ multiplex PCR; TCRdb's copy has only in-frame clones and leaves some out. There are around 180,000 clones in the sample; 70% to 90% occur only once, and more than 0.4% lies in the top ten. This material consisted of peripheral blood, taken on day 0 of AZD1222 vaccination. The receptors shown here come from an adult in good health.

The chain has TRBV4-2 and TRBJ1-5; 9 positions match TRBD1. Germline V CDR1 and CDR2: LGHNA, YNFKEQ. The CDR3 spans 16 residues. Losses at the gene ends were 4 bases for V and 2 bases for J; bases not matched to a gene: 6. The CDR3 DNA reads TGTGCCAGCAGCCCCCCGGACAGGGGAGGCAATCAGCCCCAGCATTTT. As protein: CASSPPDRGGNQPQHF.

The chain links TRBV5-1 to TRBJ2-1, with 10 bases lining up with TRBD1. The length of the CDR3 is 15 residues. V trimming: 0 bases; J trimming: 8 bases; junction bases outside the gene matches: 5. Looked up from germline, CDR1 is SGHRS and CDR2 is YFSETQ. The CDR3 nucleotides are TGCGCCAGCAGCTTGGGGGGACAGGGGTACGATGAGCAGTTCTTC. Protein: CASSLGGQGYDEQFF.

V usage is TRBV30 and J usage is TRBJ2-3; TRBD1 might be the D (5 bases). Germline CDR1 GTSNPN, CDR2 SVGIG (reference sequence). The CDR3 length is 14 residues. The V gene lost 0 bases and the J gene lost 4 bases, with 11 bases spanning the gap. CDR3 sequence (DNA): TGTGCCTGGAGTGTAGGGGCGGCGGCAGATACGCAGTATTTT. Protein sequence: CAWSVGAAADTQYF.

CDR3 sequence: CAISDSRDYSYGYTF. In DNA form, the CDR3 reads TGTGCCATCAGTGACTCCAGGGACTACTCTTATGGCTACACCTTC. This sequence joins TRBV10-3 and TRBJ1-2, with D possibly TRBD1 on 5 matching bases. V was cut by 3 bases and J by 5 bases, with 16 bases left in between. Germline CDR1 and CDR2: ENHRY and SYGVKD. This CDR3 has 15 residues.

The J gene is TRBJ2-3, the V gene TRBV18, with 11 bases matching TRBD2. Unmatched junction bases numbered 8, after V lost 7 bases and J lost 8 bases. Germline loops: CDR1 KGHSH, CDR2 LQKENI. The CDR3 length is 14 residues. Written as DNA, the CDR3 is TGTGCCAGCTTGGGACTAGCGGACGCCGGTACGCAGTATTTT. It encodes CASLGLADAGTQYF.

The gene calls are TRBV2 and TRBJ2-3; tentatively, D is TRBD1 or TRBD2 (5 bases each). Germline values: CDR1 SNHLY, CDR2 FYNNEI. The ends were cut back, 11 bases at V and 5 bases at J, with 20 bases in the middle. CDR3 length: 14 amino acids. In nucleotides, the CDR3 is TGTGCCGGTATGAGAGGGACCGACGGAGATACGCAGTATTTT. It translates to CAGMRGTDGDTQYF. The full variable domain, with the rest looked up from reference TRBV2 and TRBJ2-3, is EPEVTQTPSHQVTQMGQEVILRCVPISNHLYFYWYRQILGQKVEFLVSFYNNEISEKSEIFDDQFSVERPDGSNFTLKIRSTKLEDSAMYFCAGMRGTDGDTQYFGPGTRLTVL.

In its sample, this clone was seen once. V gene TRBV24-1 combines with J gene TRBJ1-4; 7 bases line up with TRBD1. The V and J ends lost 7 bases and 4 bases, in that order; junction bases with no gene match: 5. In germline, CDR1 is KGHDR, CDR2 SFDVKD. The CDR3 loop spans 14 amino acids. CDR3 protein: CATSRDSNNEKLFF. The CDR3 DNA reads as TGTGCCACCAGCCGGGACAGCAATAATGAAAAACTGTTTTTT.

This clone was recorded once. This chain connects TRBV6-5 to TRBJ2-1; 8 positions agree with TRBD1. CDR3 length: 14 residues. The V and J ends lost 7 bases and 5 bases, in that order; junction bases with no gene match: 7. Germline CDR1 is MNHEY and CDR2 is SVGAGI. The CDR3 coding sequence is TGTGCCAGCACCAGGGGGACAGGAAACAATGAGCAGTTCTTC. It codes for CASTRGTGNNEQFF.

The genes are TRBV19 and TRBJ2-7; 10 bases fit TRBD1. This CDR3 has 15 residues. Trimming took 5 bases from V and 2 from J; bases not matched to a gene: 6. Germline lookup yields CDR1 LNHDA and CDR2 SQIVND (reference sequence). In nucleotides, the CDR3 is TGTGCCAGTAGTTCCCAGACAGGGGGCCCCTACGAGCAGTACTTC. Its translation: CASSSQTGGPYEQYF.

The chain is built from TRBV19 and TRBJ1-2, with TRBD1 as a possible D gene (5 bases). The CDR3 consists of 13 residues. CDR1 and CDR2 (germline): LNHDA, SQIVND (reference sequence). Deletions cut 7 bases from V and 4 bases from J, with 13 bases between. DNA for the CDR3: TGTGCCAGTAAGGCAGGGTTGGGCTATGGCTACACCTTC. It specifies CASKAGLGYGYTF.

The rearrangement joins TRBV7-2 to TRBJ1-2, with D perhaps matching TRBD1 (5 bases). Germline-derived CDR1 and CDR2 are SGHTA and FQGNSA. V was cut by 7 bases and J by 7 bases, with 13 bases left in between. This CDR3 contains 12 residues. CDR3 in DNA: TGTGCCAGCAACCTCGGGGGTGGTGGCTACACCTTC. Residues: CASNLGGGGYTF.

The CDR3 sequence is CASIIQFGSGNTIYF. For the CDR3, the DNA is TGTGCCAGTATCATACAGTTTGGGTCTGGAAACACCATATATTTT. This chain links TRBV19 with TRBJ1-3; D ambiguous. Trimming removed 7 bases at V and 1 base at J, with 14 bases between. Germline V gene sequence: CDR1 LNHDA, CDR2 SQIVND (reference sequence). The CDR3 runs 15 residues.

The V call is TRBV7-3, the J call TRBJ2-1, with TRBD1 matching 7 bases. V gave up 5 bases and J gave up 5 bases; unmatched junction bases: 3. The germline V gene encodes CDR1 SGHTA and CDR2 FQGTGA. The CDR3 has 13 amino acids. The CDR3, as DNA: TGTGCCAGCAGCCTACAGGGGAACAATGAGCAGTTCTTC. The encoded protein is CASSLQGNNEQFF.

This chain connects TRBV25-1 to TRBJ2-7, with no clear D. From germline, CDR1 is MGHDK and CDR2 SYGVNS. Trimming shortened V by 4 bases and J by 3 bases, and 7 bases separated the two germline ends. The CDR3 has 12 residues. CDR3 protein: CASSGSHYEQYF. The CDR3 DNA reads as TGTGCCAGCAGTGGGAGTCACTACGAGCAGTACTTC.

The V call is TRBV6-5, the J call TRBJ2-1; 7 positions match TRBD2. The CDR3 runs to 15 residues. V shed 6 bases and J 0 bases; nucleotides not matched to a gene: 5. CDR1 is MNHEY, CDR2 SVGAGI, per germline. CDR3 loop: CASSPAGTSYNEQFF. The CDR3 DNA follows: TGTGCCAGCAGCCCAGCGGGGACCTCCTACAATGAGCAGTTCTTC.

The rearrangement links TRBV20-1 to TRBJ2-7; 7 bases fit TRBD1. This CDR3 comprises 11 residues. V dropped 8 bases and J dropped 4; count of bases not matched to a gene: 5. Germline lookup yields CDR1 DFQATT and CDR2 SNEGSKA (reference sequence). CDR3 in DNA: TGCAGTCCTATGACAGGGTACGAGCAGTACTTC. Amino acids: CSPMTGYEQYF.

V gene TRBV9 combines with J gene TRBJ2-1, with 7 bases matching TRBD2. The germline CDR1 and CDR2 sequences are SGDLS and YYNGEE. Losses at the gene ends were 3 bases for V and 0 bases for J; bases not matched to a gene: 0. The length of the CDR3 is 14 residues. CDR3: CASSGTSSYNEQFF. As DNA, the CDR3 is TGTGCCAGCAGCGGGACTAGCTCCTACAATGAGCAGTTCTTC.

V is TRBV7-8 and J is TRBJ1-4; D not resolved. V shed 6 bases and J shed 5 bases, with 16 bases lying between them. Germline V gives CDR1 SGHVS, CDR2 FQNEAQ. CDR3 length: 15 amino acids. Written as DNA, the CDR3 is TGTGCCAGCAGACACAGATTAACACCGAATGAAAAACTGTTTTTT. Translating it yields CASRHRLTPNEKLFF.

The chain uses TRBV7-2 and TRBJ1-5; 10 positions match TRBD1. The V and J ends lost 1 base and 3 bases, in that order; junction bases with no gene match: 3. The germline gives CDR1 SGHTA, CDR2 FQGNSA. The CDR3 spans 16 residues. The CDR3 region is CASSLVGTGVNQPQHF. CDR3 nucleotides: TGTGCCAGCAGCTTAGTAGGGACAGGGGTCAATCAGCCCCAGCATTTT.

The chain joins TRBV11-3 to TRBJ2-1, with D perhaps assigned TRBD1 or TRBD2 (6 bases each). The V end was cut by 3 bases, the J end by 7 bases, with 19 bases between. This CDR3 region has 16 residues. Germline values: CDR1 SGHNT, CDR2 YENEEA. The CDR3 DNA is TGTGCCAGCAGCTTCCGTATGGCGGGAAGGGGGAATGAGCAGTTCTTC. It is translated as CASSFRMAGRGNEQFF.

The chain combines TRBV28 with TRBJ1-2, with a tentative D call TRBD1 (5 bases). Looked up from germline, CDR1 is MDHEN and CDR2 is SYDVKM. This CDR3 has 15 residues. V lost 6 bases and J 5 bases, leaving 19 bases between the germline ends. CDR3 amino acids: CASSPSARGPYGYTF. As DNA, the CDR3 is TGTGCCAGCAGCCCATCGGCCCGGGGCCCATATGGCTACACCTTC.

The rearrangement links TRBV28 to TRBJ1-1, with D unclear. This CDR3 spans 13 amino acids. V was cut by 6 bases and J by 0 bases, with 8 bases left in between. CDR1 MDHEN and CDR2 SYDVKM come from the germline V gene. CDR3 sequence: CASRDPMNTEAFF. The CDR3 region has the DNA TGTGCCAGCAGGGATCCCATGAACACTGAAGCTTTCTTT.